This T cell receptor beta chain was identified in a study of cytomegalovirus exposure and HLA in healthy donors. Broader study findings: It was taken for granted in presence/absence analyses that sequencing depth across donors was roughly uniform.

This CDR3 contains 14 residues. CDR1 is SGHRS, CDR2 YFSETQ, per germline. Trimming pared 4 bases from V and 4 bases from J, leaving 15 bases between. As regards this clone: Its matching antigen is unknown.

60 Vbeta and 13 Jbeta primers were used in PCR. Profiled with immunoSEQ multiplex PCR; TCRdb holds only in-frame clones, not every one. The sample lists 200,000 to 250,000 clones; more than 75% were seen once. The chain uses TRBV5-1 and TRBJ2-7, with D tentatively TRBD1 (6 bases). The sample was PBMCs. The source of this sequence is a middle-aged woman in good health and CMV-seropositive. The CDR3 sequence: CASSQGTEPYEQYF. For the CDR3, the DNA is TGCGCCAGCAGCCAGGGGACGGAACCTTACGAGCAGTACTTC.